The 26 T cell receptor beta chains in this list originate from one sample, sequenced in a study of T cells after yellow fever vaccination. In TCRdb, the 5' RACE reads were re-called with MiXCR into one record per CDR3 protein. The sample shows a few hundred thousand distinct CDR3 sequences, less than 20% of them seen only once. Sequencing was performed on PBMCs, taken more than 4 days after the first yellow fever vaccination. Receptor source: a man aged 18 to 29 who received the YFV17D yellow fever vaccine.

The chain couples TRBV20-1 to TRBJ2-1, with TRBD1 matching 8 bases. There are 14 residues in the CDR3. V lost 1 base to trimming and J lost 6 bases; unmatched junction nucleotides: 5. The germline V gene encodes CDR1 DFQATT and CDR2 SNEGSKA (reference sequence). CDR3 in DNA: TGCAGTGCTAGAGGGGACAGGTGGGCCAATGAGCAGTTCTTC. The encoded protein is CSARGDRWANEQFF.

This clonotype was counted only a few times. The rearrangement uses TRBV6-5 and TRBJ2-1; 7 bases are a match to TRBD2. V lost 3 bases to trimming and J lost 4 bases; unmatched junction nucleotides: 6. The CDR3 is 15 residues long. Germline CDR1 reads MNHEY; CDR2 reads SVGAGI. The DNA for the CDR3 is TGTGCCAGCAGTTATGTGGCGCGGGGGTACAATGAGCAGTTCTTC. This translates into CASSYVARGYNEQFF.

The table lists this clonotype with a few counts. CDR3 DNA sequence: TGTGCCAGCAGCTTAGTGCCCGGACTAGCGGGGGGACCACACCAAGAGACCCAGTACTTC. This encodes CASSLVPGLAGGPHQETQYF. The chain uses TRBV7-2 and TRBJ2-5; TRBD2 aligns across 14 bases. Trimming took 1 base from V and 0 from J; bases not matched to a gene: 10. This CDR3 is 20 amino acids long. Germline V lookup: CDR1 SGHTA, CDR2 FQGNSA.

The gene calls are TRBV5-1 and TRBJ2-3; TRBD2 matches at 9 bases. CDR3 length equals 17 residues. The V segment lost 0 bases and the J segment 0 bases; nucleotides outside the gene matches: 5. Germline V gene lookup returns CDR1 SGHRS and CDR2 YFSETQ. The CDR3 spells CASSLGPSGASTDTQYF. CDR3 DNA sequence: TGCGCCAGCAGCTTGGGTCCTAGCGGGGCAAGCACAGATACGCAGTATTTT.

This clonotype showed up just a few times. The chain has TRBV29-1 and TRBJ2-3; the D gene is possibly TRBD2 (6 bases). Germline V gives CDR1 SQVTM, CDR2 ANQGSEA. With 7 bases removed from V and 4 bases from J, the gap between germline ends came to 15 bases. The CDR3 runs to 13 residues. The CDR3 spells CSAGGASPDTQYF. The CDR3 nucleotides read TGCAGCGCTGGAGGGGCGTCGCCAGATACGCAGTATTTT.

The chain joins TRBV30 to TRBJ2-3; 10 positions agree with TRBD1. Germline V gene sequence: CDR1 GTSNPN, CDR2 SVGIG (reference sequence). The V and J ends lost 7 bases and 6 bases, in that order; junction bases with no gene match: 10. The CDR3 totals 14 residues. This chain's CDR3 is CALGTGDLSDTQYF. The CDR3 DNA reads as TGTGCCTTGGGGACAGGGGACTTATCGGATACGCAGTATTTT. The full variable domain, its missing parts supplied by reference TRBV30 and TRBJ2-3, is SQTIHQWPATLVQPVGSPLSLECTVEGTSNPNLYWYRQAAGRGLQLLFYSVGIGQISSEVPQNLSASRPQDRQFILSSKKLLLSDSGFYLCALGTGDLSDTQYFGPGTRLTVL.

The chain links TRBV2 to TRBJ1-1, with D perhaps matching TRBD1 (6 bases). The V end lost 3 bases, the J end lost 3 bases, and 14 bases lay between the germline ends. This CDR3 contains 15 residues. CDR1 is SNHLY, CDR2 FYNNEI, per germline. DNA for the CDR3: TGTGCCAGCAGTGAGATAGGGGGGGGGGACACTGAAGCTTTCTTT. Translation gives CASSEIGGGDTEAFF.

The V and J genes are TRBV29-1 and TRBJ1-1; D is ambiguous. This CDR3 is built from 10 residues. CDR1 SQVTM and CDR2 ANQGSEA come from the germline V gene. V lost 7 bases and J 7 bases, leaving 10 bases between the germline ends. The DNA for the CDR3 is TGCAGCGCAGTGGACGGTGAAGCTTTCTTT. As protein: CSAVDGEAFF.

This clonotype appeared a few times. The chain recombines TRBV30 with TRBJ2-7, with D perhaps assigned TRBD1 or TRBD2 (5 bases each). This CDR3 has 15 residues. V lost 2 bases to trimming and J lost 0 bases, with 14 bases between them. CDR1 is GTSNPN and CDR2 is SVGIG in the germline V gene (reference sequence). CDR3 in DNA: TGTGCCTGGAGTAACCGGGACGGCCTCTCCTACGAGCAGTACTTC. Its protein product is CAWSNRDGLSYEQYF.

This clonotype was counted at least ten times. V gene TRBV7-9 combines with J gene TRBJ1-6; D call uncertain. This CDR3 is 13 amino acids long. V was trimmed by 3 bases and J by 13 bases, leaving 13 bases between them. CDR1 SEHNR and CDR2 FQNEAQ come from the germline V gene (reference sequence). This CDR3 is CASSFGPPGPLHF. The CDR3, as DNA: TGTGCCAGCAGCTTCGGTCCCCCAGGCCCCCTCCACTTT.

This clonotype was counted between two and nine times. The rearrangement links TRBV7-9 to TRBJ1-1; TRBD1 matches 8 bases. V dropped 5 bases and J dropped 6; count of bases not matched to a gene: 11. This CDR3 contains 15 residues. The germline CDR1 and CDR2 sequences are SEHNR and FQNEAQ (reference sequence). This CDR3 is CASSLNTGGRAEAFF. CDR3 bases: TGTGCCAGCAGCCTGAATACAGGGGGAAGGGCTGAAGCTTTCTTT. Full variable domain (missing parts from reference TRBV7-9 and TRBJ1-1): DTGVSQNPRHKITKRGQNVTFRCDPISEHNRLYWYRQTLGQGPEFLTYFQNEAQLEKSRLLSDRFSAERPKGSFSTLEIQRTEQGDSAMYLCASSLNTGGRAEAFFGQGTRLTVV.

A few counts support this clonotype. The chain employs TRBV20-1 and TRBJ1-1; the D is unclear. Trimming took off 3 bases at V and 3 bases at J, with 11 bases between the two ends. The CDR3 is made up of 13 amino acids. Germline CDR1 and CDR2: DFQATT and SNEGSKA (reference sequence). CDR3 bases: TGCAGTGCTAGGCGTTCGGGAGACACTGAAGCTTTCTTT. This codes for CSARRSGDTEAFF.

This clonotype was found a few times. This may come from a read error, since a much larger clone is one base off. Here the CDR3 reads CASSLGRSYEQYF. The CDR3, as DNA: TGCGCCAGCAGCTTGGGCAGGTCCTACGAGCAGTACTTC. This chain links TRBV5-1 with TRBJ2-7; no clear D. From germline, CDR1 is SGHRS and CDR2 YFSETQ. The CDR3 covers 13 residues. Trimming shortened V by 0 bases and J by 1 base, and 5 bases separated the two germline ends.

This clonotype was observed a handful of times. The chain links TRBV12-3 or TRBV12-4 to TRBJ2-1, with D perhaps matching TRBD2 (6 bases). This CDR3 has 14 residues. V lost 10 bases and J lost 0, with 13 bases in between. The CDR3 reads CATQPEGSYNEQFF. CDR3 in DNA: TGTGCCACCCAACCGGAGGGCTCCTACAATGAGCAGTTCTTC.

The table lists this clonotype with a few counts. The gene calls are TRBV7-9 and TRBJ2-5; no clear D. Trimming shortened V by 5 bases and J by 2 bases, and 12 bases separated the two germline ends. The CDR3 spans 14 residues. Germline CDR1 is SEHNR and CDR2 is FQNEAQ (reference sequence). The CDR3 coding sequence is TGTGCCAGCAGCGGCCCGGTAGTTCAAGAGACCCAGTACTTC. The encoded protein is CASSGPVVQETQYF. Full variable domain (remainder filled in from reference TRBV7-9 and TRBJ2-5): DTGVSQNPRHKITKRGQNVTFRCDPISEHNRLYWYRQTLGQGPEFLTYFQNEAQLEKSRLLSDRFSAERPKGSFSTLEIQRTEQGDSAMYLCASSGPVVQETQYFGPGTRLLVL.

This chain joins TRBV4-3 and TRBJ2-2, with 8 bases lining up with TRBD1. The junction had 8 bases not matched to a gene; V was cut back by 5 bases and J by 6 bases. This CDR3 is built from 15 residues. The germline gives CDR1 LGHNA, CDR2 YSLEER. The chain's CDR3 is CASSEDRAWPGELFF. In nucleotides, the CDR3 is TGCGCCAGCAGCGAGGACAGGGCATGGCCCGGGGAGCTGTTTTTT.

The chain carries TRBV18 and TRBJ1-3; D uncertain. CDR1 and CDR2 (germline): KGHSH, LQKENI. The CDR3 has 15 amino acids. V was clipped by 6 bases and J by 0 bases, with 12 bases between them. This CDR3 reads CASSQDFFSGNTIYF. The DNA for the CDR3 is TGTGCCAGCTCTCAGGACTTTTTCTCTGGAAACACCATATATTTT.

The J gene is TRBJ2-2, the V gene TRBV6-1; 8 bases align to TRBD2. The V segment lost 6 bases and the J segment 2 bases; nucleotides outside the gene matches: 5. Germline CDR1 reads MNHNS; CDR2 reads SASEGT. This CDR3 has 15 residues. The CDR3 is CASSSGTRNTGELFF. DNA for the CDR3: TGTGCCAGCAGCTCCGGGACTAGAAACACCGGGGAGCTGTTTTTT.

Only a few counts were recorded for this clonotype. The J gene is TRBJ2-3, the V gene TRBV11-2, with 8 nucleotides matching TRBD1. V was pared by 3 bases and J by 5 bases, with 1 base of the junction left unmatched. CDR3 length: 13 amino acids. In germline, CDR1 is SGHAT, CDR2 FQNNGV. The CDR3 nucleotides read TGTGCCAGCAGCTTCACAGGGGGAGATACGCAGTATTTT. Translating gives CASSFTGGDTQYF.

This clonotype came up a few times. The chain combines TRBV4-3 with TRBJ1-2; no firm D call. The CDR3 extends over 16 amino acids. From germline, CDR1 is LGHNA and CDR2 YSLEER. V dropped 0 bases and J dropped 2 bases, with 13 bases sitting between them. The CDR3: CASSQDLRRTNYGYTF. Here the CDR3 DNA reads TGCGCCAGCAGCCAAGATCTGAGGCGGACGAACTATGGCTACACCTTC.

Comments on this clonotype: No conserved phenylalanine or tryptophan is present at the end of the CDR3, so a read error is the likely explanation. The limits of the CDR3 on the DNA are not certain, so only TCRdb's listed CDR3 is given. The rearrangement links TRBV6-2 or TRBV6-3 to TRBJ2-3; TRBD1 is the table's D call and was not checked against the DNA. Germline V CDR1 and CDR2: MNHEY, SVGEGT. From its first to its last residue, the CDR3 has 12 amino acids. The CDR3 here is CASSFQDKGPVL.

The chain carries TRBV7-9 and TRBJ1-5; a possible D gene is TRBD1 (5 bases). The CDR3 spans 14 residues. In germline, CDR1 is SEHNR, CDR2 FQNEAQ (reference sequence). The germline V and J ends were trimmed by 3 bases and 3 bases, with 9 bases remaining between them. The DNA for the CDR3 is TGTGCCAGCAGCTTGGGACGGCACAATCAGCCCCAGCATTTT. Translation: CASSLGRHNQPQHF.

The chain combines TRBV7-9 with TRBJ1-2; 7 bases are shared with TRBD1. This CDR3 region has 16 residues. V lost 5 bases and J lost 0; bases outside the gene matches: 9. Germline V gene sequence: CDR1 SEHNR, CDR2 FQNEAQ (reference sequence). The CDR3 DNA is TGTGCCAGCAGCGGGCGGAGGGACAGTCCTAACTATGGCTACACCTTC. Protein product: CASSGRRDSPNYGYTF. Full variable domain (outside the CDR3, taken from reference TRBV7-9 and TRBJ1-2): DTGVSQNPRHKITKRGQNVTFRCDPISEHNRLYWYRQTLGQGPEFLTYFQNEAQLEKSRLLSDRFSAERPKGSFSTLEIQRTEQGDSAMYLCASSGRRDSPNYGYTFGSGTRLTVV.

This clonotype was seen at least ten times. The chain links TRBV12-3 or TRBV12-4 to TRBJ1-2, with D maybe TRBD1 (5 bases). The CDR3 has 14 residues. V lost 7 bases and J lost 2, with 14 bases in between. The CDR3 protein is CASTTGPMNYGYTF. CDR3 DNA sequence: TGTGCCAGCACCACGGGACCTATGAACTATGGCTACACCTTC.

This clonotype was counted at least ten times. The gene calls are TRBV20-1 and TRBJ1-1; TRBD1 aligns across 7 bases. J lost 4 bases, V lost 2 bases, and 1 base had no gene match. CDR1 and CDR2 (germline): DFQATT, SNEGSKA (reference sequence). The CDR3 has 12 residues. CDR3 bases: TGCAGTGCTAGACAGGGGGGCACTGAAGCTTTCTTT. Translated, it gives CSARQGGTEAFF.

This CDR3 is CSAGRLQETQYF. The CDR3 coding sequence is TGCAGCGCCGGAAGGCTACAAGAGACCCAGTACTTC. The V and J genes are TRBV29-1 and TRBJ2-5, with no clear D. Trimming shortened V by 7 bases and J by 2 bases, and 11 bases separated the two germline ends. Germline CDR1 SQVTM, CDR2 ANQGSEA. The CDR3 is 12 amino acids.